Detailed here is one T cell receptor (beta chain). The target of this receptor is not known. The sample holds no much larger clone one base away, and base qualities are not on file. The sample originates from a study of cytomegalovirus exposure and HLA in healthy donors (TCRdb year 2017). With respect to the entire study: According to an earlier analysis of a few hundred of the donors, about 179 million T cells yielded 100 million or so unique TCR beta sequences and 276 Gb of sequence data. An early release that covered about 600 HLA-typed donors contained approximately 300 gigabases of sequencing data and around 80 million unique TCR sequences. Of the 300 to 400 genotyped donors, over 70% fell in the genetic ancestry cluster associated with self-reported Caucasian donors. The study was designed to test whether signatures of past pathogen exposure could be identified by cataloging public T cell receptors. The study profiled the T cell repertoires of more than 500 subjects by immunosequencing and related them to cytomegalovirus serostatus. In addition to the first cohort of around 670 subjects, a separate validation cohort of approximately 130 different subjects was used. To predict cytomegalovirus infection status, the study combined high-throughput TCR immunosequencing, statistical association of individual TCRs with disease status, and machine learning. A later analysis re-examined previously published TCR beta repertoires from just over 650 donors and added high-resolution HLA genotyping to investigate patterns of TCR occurrence. The later analysis used no new phenotypic data to find candidate immune exposures, relying instead on TCR beta sequences and their occurrence across donors. An earlier analysis of about 620 of the donors applied high-throughput TCR beta sequencing to assess whether each TCR beta V gene segment acted as functional or pseudogenic. Alongside the repertoire data, information on donor age, sex, ethnicity and CMV serostatus was compiled. A later genetic analysis used genome-wide SNP genotypes for about 60% of the roughly 670 donors, treating that subset as a discovery cohort. All discovery cohort repertoires had been generated on a single sequencing platform. HLA typing included class I and class II loci at four-digit resolution. Typing coverage differed by locus: A, B, C, DRB1 and DQB1 were typed in about 620-630 donors, DQA1 in 522, DPA1 in nearly 610, and DPB1 in 472. Four or five DR-DQ haplotypes were treated as single units for association and clustering because of strong linkage in the cohort. Among roughly 400 genotyped donors of the cohort, an average of around 220,000 unique TCR beta nucleotide sequences was sequenced per donor, of which 15% to 20% were non-productive. Summary of the overall study and its limitations: Three of the identified cytomegalovirus-associated TCR beta chains were confirmed in vitro to be specific for cytomegalovirus antigens. HLA typing was unavailable for some donors at each locus, so association tests used only the typed subset. The study gave a list of over 150 TCR beta chains associated with cytomegalovirus. About 15 rarely observed V segments, including chromosome 9 orphons, were excluded from the earlier analysis of several hundred of the donors because counts were too low. Compared with the roughly 700-donor mean, donors in an Asian-associated ancestry cluster had fewer N-insertions in productive TCRs, according to a later genetic analysis. In a later analysis, TCR association rates were found to vary across HLA loci, with the most associated TCRs seen for DRB1 alleles and the fewest for HLA-C alleles. Linkage disequilibrium might explain the correlated functional status among segregating V segments, but an unknown experimental factor could not be excluded. CMV serostatus was the only immune exposure information available for the cohort. In a later analysis, HLA-associated TCR beta chains were found to be more clonally expanded and to have lower generation probabilities than equally common non-associated chains. At a false discovery rate of 0.05, a later analysis linked 15,000 to 20,000 TCR beta sequences to specific HLA alleles. A further reported finding was that TCR beta sequences accurately predicted the HLA-A and HLA-B alleles for most subjects in the first cohort. This cohort had only TCR beta chains sequenced, and the lack of alpha or paired-chain data limited which features could be detected. According to the authors, the approach could potentially be generalized to other disease states and immunological phenotypes. According to a later analysis, most CMV-associated TCR beta chains appeared to be HLA-restricted, and the HLA associations seemed to be driven largely by CMV exposure. The classifier was reported to diagnose cytomegalovirus status with high specificity and sensitivity in both the original cohort and the validation cohort. An association between a missense DCLRE1C variant and V-gene and J-gene trimming of TCR beta chains was found in a later genetic analysis and replicated in an independent cohort. Most TCR sequences were seen in very few donors, while some public TCRs were found in many individuals. According to a later analysis, parvovirus B19, influenza, CMV and Epstein-Barr virus appeared linked to several top co-occurrence clusters. A cluster of highly shared sequence variants was judged likely to be a technical artifact of the sequencing pipeline. Assigning TCR associations to individual alleles was difficult when HLA alleles, especially DR and DQ, strongly co-occurred. In an earlier analysis of 587 of the donors, most TCR beta V segments were observed in productive rearrangements about 90% or about 30% of the time, broadly matching IMGT annotations. Roughly uniform sequencing depth across donors was assumed in presence/absence analyses, although this assumption may not hold.

In total, 600 or so healthy bone marrow donors made up the cohort. At the time of sampling, all cohort members were nominally healthy, though unrecorded immune exposures were likely present. The donor tested CMV seropositive and was one of the 289 seropositive cohort members. A peripheral blood sample was provided by each donor, and peripheral blood mononuclear cells were used for TCR beta sequencing. Genomic DNA was extracted from the blood cell samples with the Qiagen DNeasy Blood Extraction Kit. Library construction relied on the immunoSEQ multiplex PCR assay. A mixture of 60 forward primers for TCR Vbeta segments and 13 reverse primers for TCR Jbeta segments was used in the multiplex PCR. Amplification of the CDR3 region of rearranged TCR beta genes was performed with a multiplex PCR assay on genomic DNA. The amplified TCR beta libraries were sequenced on the Illumina HiSeq System as 87-base-pair reads. Regarding the original processing steps: A later analysis counted about 80 million unique TCR beta chains across the 666 repertoires, and roughly 9.9 million of these chains were shared by at least two donors. A nearest-neighbor algorithm error-corrected the raw reads and collapsed the reads into unique sequences, merging closely related sequences to remove PCR and sequencing errors. CDR3 sequences were aligned to IMGT reference sequences to assign V, D and J gene segments. Each retained sequence needed at least a six-nucleotide match to both a V gene segment and a J gene segment. A rearrangement was called productive if the CDR3 had no stop codons and remained in frame with V and J, and every other rearrangement was called non-productive. Following IMGT convention, CDR3 was defined as the stretch from the second conserved V-encoded cysteine to the conserved J-encoded phenylalanine. Sequences without an unambiguous match to a single V gene segment were excluded from the earlier analysis of about 630 of the donors. An earlier analysis of some 610 of the donors called V segments functional above 56.7% productive rearrangements and segregating when the between-donor standard deviation exceeded 5%. A statistical classification framework was developed to diagnose cytomegalovirus status using the catalog of TCR beta chain sequences. V and J gene assignment, in a later analysis, came from comparing TCR nucleotide sequences with IMGT/GENE-DB human TR gene sequences. The TCRdist pipeline was used in a later analysis to assign CDR3 sequences and most-parsimonious VDJ recombination scenarios. In a later analysis, each TCR beta chain was defined by its CDR3 amino acid sequence together with its V-gene family, and reads without a unique V-gene family were excluded. A later analysis removed nearly 600 highly shared, low-generation-probability nucleotide sequences to deal with suspected cross-contamination and a sequencing artifact. In a later analysis, a clonal expansion index was calculated for each public chain from normalized within-repertoire ranks of inferred template counts. In a later analysis, generation probabilities were computed using a VDJ recombination model fitted to out-of-frame rearrangements, and the results were checked against IGoR. Hypergeometric tests were used in a later analysis to score TCR-TCR, TCR-HLA and TCR-CMV co-occurrence, with a repertoire-size bias correction applied to the TCR pairs. To estimate false discovery rates, a later analysis permuted the HLA or CMV assignments 20 times. In a later analysis, co-occurring TCRs were grouped using DBSCAN, with TCRdist sequence similarity added in when clustering inside HLA-allele-positive subsets. Repertoires with fewer than 30,000 or more than 120,000 public chains, plus five repertoires with anomalous nucleotide sharing, were excluded from co-occurrence clustering. In TCRdb, the immuneACCESS table is reduced to in-frame sequences with V and J assigned. These tables do not hold every clone; where another copy was compared, an unresolved V gene accounts for under half, and the others remain unexplained. Clonal size and the V and J genes are those of that table, whereas D and trimming came from the DNA. The sample table shows 100,000 to 150,000 clones, and 74% are seen once. The top ten constitute roughly 6.3% of the sample.

This clonotype originated in a woman aged 50 to 60 in good health and CMV-seropositive. What was sequenced was PBMCs.

For the CDR3, the sequence is CASSPRQITGARETQYF. At the DNA level, the sequence is TGTGCCAGCTCACCACGACAGATAACGGGAGCCCGAGAGACCCAGTACTTC. The sequence links TRBV18 to TRBJ2-5, with TRBD2 perhaps the D gene, on 6 matching bases. The CDR3, cysteine through phenylalanine, is 17 amino acids long. Only the CDR3 DNA stays, 51 bases, in frame from base 1. V lost 1 base and J lost 4 bases; the stretch between them is 19 bases long. CDR1 and CDR2 are drawn from the germline V gene: KGHSH, LQKENI.